A selection of T cell receptor beta chains follows, all from one sample in a study of beta chain features in type 1 diabetes. Produced via immunoSEQ multiplex PCR; TCRdb's table is partial and in-frame only. This sample has about 99,000 clones, with under 30% found just once. Sequencing was done on a sample of central memory CD4+ T cells from blood. The receptors here all came from a woman between 18 and 29 years old with type 1 diabetes. The CDR3 runs from the conserved cysteine through the conserved F or W. D genes are given only for firm matches. Clone size is stated in some rows and not others, as once, few, many or a class when expanded.

TRBV7-9	TRBD2	17	-	TRBJ2-4	CASSLSASGSTGVIQYF	TGTGCCAGCAGCTTAAGCGCTAGCGGGAGTACGGGGGTCATTCAGTACTTC
TRBV5-1	TRBD1	15	few	TRBJ1-1	CASSRPGQGGTEAFF	TGCGCCAGCAGCAGACCGGGACAGGGGGGCACTGAAGCTTTCTTT
TRBV7-2	TRBD2	17	-	TRBJ2-3	CASSSGLAGGLADTQYF	TGTGCCAGCAGCTCAGGACTAGCGGGAGGGCTTGCAGATACGCAGTATTTT
TRBV6-4	TRBD2	15	few	TRBJ2-2	CASSLAGGRTGELFF	TGTGCCAGCTCACTAGCGGGAGGACGTACCGGGGAGCTGTTTTTT
TRBV9	-	13	few	TRBJ2-3	CASSVGADNTQYF	TGTGCCAGCAGCGTAGGGGCGGACAATACGCAGTATTTT
TRBV5-1	-	13	few	TRBJ2-7	CASSLAGSYEQYF	TGCGCCAGCAGCTTGGCAGGTTCCTACGAGCAGTACTTC
TRBV18	-	12	-	TRBJ2-1	CASSPRFNEQFF	TGTGCCAGCTCACCTCGTTTCAATGAGCAGTTCTTC
TRBV28	-	13	few	TRBJ2-3	CASLIPGTDTQYF	TGTGCCAGTCTCATACCGGGCACAGATACGCAGTATTTT
TRBV19	TRBD2	17	-	TRBJ2-1	CASSTTSGRVAVDEQFF	TGTGCCAGTAGTACCACTAGCGGGAGGGTTGCAGTGGATGAGCAGTTCTTC
TRBV18	-	15	few	TRBJ2-3	CASSPPLGQEDTQYF	TGTGCCAGCTCACCGCCTTTGGGGCAGGAGGATACGCAGTATTTT
TRBV5-1	TRBD1	13	-	TRBJ2-1	CASSPDRVNEQFF	TGCGCCAGCAGCCCGGACAGGGTCAATGAGCAGTTCTTC
TRBV5-1	-	15	few	TRBJ1-2	CASSLGQEGNYGYTF	TGCGCCAGCAGCTTGGGGCAGGAGGGCAACTATGGCTACACCTTC
TRBV5-1	TRBD1	15	few	TRBJ1-4	CASSLVPGGNEKLFF	TGCGCCAGCAGCTTGGTTCCAGGGGGAAATGAAAAACTGTTTTTT
TRBV7-2	-	15	few	TRBJ1-4	CASSLQGRLNEKLFF	TGTGCCAGCAGTTTACAGGGTCGGCTTAATGAAAAACTGTTTTTT
TRBV5-6	-	14	-	TRBJ2-1	CASNRGSSYNEQFF	TGTGCCAGCAACCGGGGGAGCTCCTACAATGAGCAGTTCTTC
TRBV28	-	14	-	TRBJ1-4	CASSTTSRGGKLFF	TGTGCCAGCAGTACAACGTCCCGGGGAGGAAAACTGTTTTTT
TRBV11-3	-	11	-	TRBJ2-1	CASSLGIEQFF	TGTGCCAGCAGCTTAGGTATTGAGCAGTTCTTC
TRBV2	TRBD2	13	-	TRBJ2-1	CASSYYSGNEQFF	TGTGCCAGCAGTTACTATAGCGGGAATGAGCAGTTCTTC
TRBV7-9	-	13	few	TRBJ1-1	CASSLAGPTEAFF	TGTGCCAGCAGTTTGGCAGGGCCCACTGAAGCTTTCTTT
TRBV28	-	15	once	TRBJ1-2	CASSTPGQPYYGYTF	TGTGCCAGCAGCACCCCTGGACAGCCTTACTATGGCTACACCTTC
TRBV11-2	-	11	-	TRBJ2-1	CASDSRGEQFF	TGTGCCAGCGACTCGAGGGGGGAGCAGTTCTTC
TRBV28	-	12	-	TRBJ1-5	CASSSVNQPQHF	TGTGCCAGCAGTTCCGTGAATCAGCCCCAGCATTTT
TRBV4-1	TRBD1	18	-	TRBJ2-5	CASSQHMIRTGEGETQYF	TGCGCCAGCAGCCAACACATGATCCGGACAGGGGAGGGAGAGACCCAGTACTTC
TRBV11-2	-	14	-	TRBJ2-2	CASSSRQVAGELFF	TGTGCCAGCAGCTCCCGACAGGTAGCCGGGGAGCTGTTTTTT
TRBV5-4	TRBD2	14	few	TRBJ2-1	CASSLTSASNEQFF	TGTGCCAGCAGCTTGACTAGCGCGTCAAATGAGCAGTTCTTC
TRBV5-1	-	13	once	TRBJ2-7	CASSLVDSHEQYF	TGCGCCAGCAGCTTGGTGGACAGCCACGAGCAGTACTTC
TRBV7-2	-	12	-	TRBJ2-1	CASSSRNYEQFF	TGTGCCAGCAGCTCCAGGAACTATGAGCAGTTCTTC
TRBV6-1	-	12	few	TRBJ2-1	CASTQAAVEQFF	TGTGCCAGCACCCAAGCCGCGGTTGAGCAGTTCTTC
TRBV30	TRBD1	12	few	TRBJ1-4	CAWSLQGVKLFF	TGTGCCTGGAGTTTACAGGGGGTAAAACTGTTTTTT
TRBV11-2	TRBD1	14	few	TRBJ1-2	CASSLGSGGRGYTF	TGTGCCAGCAGCTTAGGTTCAGGGGGGAGAGGCTACACCTTC
TRBV11-3	-	15	few	TRBJ2-2	CASSFRQGHTGELFF	TGTGCCAGCAGCTTCCGCCAGGGTCACACCGGGGAGCTGTTTTTT
TRBV9	-	15	few	TRBJ2-6	CASSVAGSGANVLTF	TGTGCCAGCAGCGTCGCAGGGTCTGGGGCCAACGTCCTGACTTTC
TRBV30	-	12	-	TRBJ1-2	CAWSGESGGYTF	TGTGCCTGGAGTGGGGAGTCCGGGGGCTACACCTTC
TRBV30	-	13	few	TRBJ2-5	CACSRTVDGTQYF	TGTGCCTGCTCTCGGACTGTTGATGGGACCCAGTACTTC
TRBV19	-	15	-	TRBJ1-1	CASSLGAAGPQEAFF	TGTGCCAGTAGCCTGGGCGCAGCCGGCCCACAAGAAGCTTTCTTT
TRBV28	TRBD2	15	few	TRBJ2-1	CASPSGLAGENEQFF	TGTGCCAGTCCCTCGGGACTAGCGGGAGAAAATGAGCAGTTCTTC
TRBV21-1	-	15	-	TRBJ1-1	CASSLLDRANTEAFF	TGTGCCAGCAGCCTGCTTGACAGGGCGAACACTGAAGCTTTCTTT
TRBV7-9	TRBD2	19	-	TRBJ2-1	CASSPKLAGVGQLYNEQFF	TGTGCCAGCAGCCCGAAGCTAGCGGGAGTCGGACAGCTCTACAATGAGCAGTTCTTC
TRBV19	-	13	few	TRBJ1-2	CASSLFDSYGYTF	TGTGCCAGTAGTCTCTTCGACAGCTATGGCTACACCTTC
TRBV6-6	TRBD1	16	few	TRBJ2-3	CASRTGGPAGTDTQYF	TGTGCCAGCAGGACAGGGGGCCCTGCCGGCACAGATACGCAGTATTTT
TRBV21-1	-	15	few	TRBJ1-2	CASSRGNPQFGGYTF	TGTGCCAGCAGCAGAGGCAATCCCCAGTTCGGCGGCTACACCTTC
TRBV10-3	-	13	-	TRBJ1-1	CAISEATNTEAFF	TGTGCCATCAGTGAGGCTACGAACACTGAAGCTTTCTTT
TRBV18	TRBD2	15	few	TRBJ2-5	CASSSTSGTAETQYF	TGTGCCAGCTCGTCAACTAGCGGGACGGCGGAGACCCAGTACTTC
TRBV15	TRBD1	16	-	TRBJ2-7	CATSRDTGTGAYEQYF	TGTGCCACCAGCAGAGATACCGGGACAGGGGCCTACGAGCAGTACTTC
TRBV28	-	19	-	TRBJ2-5	CASSLYPTSPQGGEETQYF	TGTGCCAGCAGTTTATATCCCACCTCACCACAGGGAGGGGAAGAGACCCAGTACTTC
TRBV7-7	TRBD2	19	few	TRBJ2-1	CASSLEPLSGLAGGSEQFF	TGTGCCAGCAGCTTAGAGCCCTTATCGGGTCTAGCGGGAGGAAGTGAGCAGTTCTTC
TRBV11-1	TRBD1	12	few	TRBJ1-5	CASSSGQGPQHF	TGTGCCAGCAGCTCAGGACAGGGACCCCAGCATTTT
TRBV7-9	TRBD1	15	-	TRBJ2-3	CASSLLGQGGDTQYF	TGTGCCAGCAGCCTATTGGGACAGGGTGGAGATACGCAGTATTTT
TRBV4-1	TRBD2	18	-	TRBJ2-1	CASSQASGRGDHYNEQFF	TGCGCCAGCAGCCAAGCTAGCGGGAGGGGTGATCACTACAATGAGCAGTTCTTC